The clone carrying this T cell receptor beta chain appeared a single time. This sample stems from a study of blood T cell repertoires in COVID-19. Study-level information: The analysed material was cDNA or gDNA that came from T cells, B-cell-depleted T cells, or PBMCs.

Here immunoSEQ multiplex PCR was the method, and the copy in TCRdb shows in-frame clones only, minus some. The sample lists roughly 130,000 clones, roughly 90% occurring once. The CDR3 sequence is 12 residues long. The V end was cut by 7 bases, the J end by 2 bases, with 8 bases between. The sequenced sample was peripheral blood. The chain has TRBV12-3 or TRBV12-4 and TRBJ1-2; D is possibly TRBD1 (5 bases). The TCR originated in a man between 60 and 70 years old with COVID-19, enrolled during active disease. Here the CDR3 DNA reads TGTGCCAGCAATCAGGGAAACTATGGCTACACCTTC. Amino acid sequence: CASNQGNYGYTF.